Presented here are 13 T cell receptor beta chains from one specimen sequenced in a study of shared clonotypes between healthy human individuals. Terminally differentiated effector memory CD45RA+ cells were excluded by CCR7 positive selection of CD45RO-negative cells. Measured with immunoSEQ multiplex PCR; TCRdb has only the in-frame clones, and not every one. Of about 2 million clones listed, less than 95% are singletons. Material for sequencing was naive CD8+ T cells sorted from blood. The receptor source for this set is a man in his late teens or twenties in good health.

This clone was recorded a few times. The chain carries TRBV29-1 and TRBJ2-3; TRBD1 agrees at 7 bases. V was pared by 4 bases and J by 0 bases, with 4 bases of the junction left unmatched. The germline CDR1 and CDR2 sequences are SQVTM and ANQGSEA. The CDR3 runs 14 residues. The CDR3 reads CSVAGTASTDTQYF. CDR3 bases: TGCAGCGTTGCCGGGACAGCTAGCACAGATACGCAGTATTTT.

The gene calls are TRBV28 and TRBJ1-1; the match to TRBD1 covers 7 bases. V dropped 7 bases and J dropped 11; count of bases not matched to a gene: 13. Per germline, CDR1 MDHEN and CDR2 SYDVKM. The CDR3 consists of 13 residues. Here the CDR3 reads CASTQVAGQAAFF. In nucleotides, the CDR3 is TGTGCCAGCACCCAGGTCGCAGGACAGGCCGCTTTCTTT.

V and J are TRBV27 and TRBJ1-6; a weak D match, TRBD1 (5 bases). CDR1 is MNHEY and CDR2 is SMNVEV in the germline V gene (reference sequence). This CDR3 spans 16 amino acids. The V gene lost 7 bases and the J gene lost 0 bases, with 13 bases spanning the gap. As DNA, the CDR3 is TGTGCCAGCACCGGGGACTCAAGCTCCTATAATTCACCCCTCCACTTT. Protein sequence: CASTGDSSSYNSPLHF.

CDR3 in amino acids: CSARDRREVYF. In nucleotides, the CDR3 is TGCAGTGCTAGAGATCGGCGCGAGGTGTATTTT. The rearrangement joins TRBV20-1 to TRBJ2-3; D uncertain. This CDR3 comprises 11 residues. Germline-derived CDR1 and CDR2 are DFQATT and SNEGSKA (reference sequence). Trimming pared 0 bases from V and 14 bases from J, leaving 12 bases between.

The CDR3 loop is CASRETGLAGTGELFF. The CDR3 nucleotides read TGTGCCAGCAGGGAGACGGGACTAGCGGGGACCGGGGAGCTGTTTTTT. The rearrangement links TRBV6-6 to TRBJ2-2; 13 bases line up with TRBD2. This CDR3 has 16 residues. V shed 6 bases and J 5 bases; nucleotides not matched to a gene: 6. Looked up from germline, CDR1 is MNHNY and CDR2 is SVGAGI (reference sequence).

This chain uses TRBV6-1 with TRBJ1-4; weak D call: TRBD1 (6 bases). CDR1 and CDR2 from the germline V gene are MNHNS and SASEGT. Trimming left V 4 bases short and J 6 bases short, with 15 bases between. CDR3 length: 15 residues. CDR3 protein: CASSVVGDKDEKLFF. The CDR3 DNA is TGTGCCAGCAGTGTTGTGGGGGACAAGGATGAAAAACTGTTTTTT.

The chain has TRBV4-1 and TRBJ2-7; a weak D match, TRBD2 (6 bases). This CDR3 spans 15 amino acids. Germline values: CDR1 MGHRA, CDR2 YSYEKL. The ends were cut back, 1 base at V and 3 bases at J, with 13 bases in the middle. CDR3 DNA: TGCGCCAGCAGCCAAGTCGAACTAGCCCGCTACGAGCAGTACTTC. Its translation: CASSQVELARYEQYF.

The chain recombines TRBV27 with TRBJ2-1; 12 bases match TRBD1. CDR3 length: 14 amino acids. CDR1 and CDR2 (germline): MNHEY, SMNVEV (reference sequence). Trimming removed 6 bases from V and 8 bases from J; junction bases left unmatched: 5. The CDR3 is CASRGQGAFDEQFF. CDR3 bases: TGTGCCAGCAGGGGACAGGGGGCTTTTGATGAGCAGTTCTTC.

Concerning this clone itself: One end of the junction does not line up with germline, which may come from a read error. The V call is TRBV10-2, the J call TRBJ2-2; TRBD2 aligns across 11 bases. There are 13 residues in the CDR3. Germline-derived CDR1 and CDR2 are WSHSY and SAAADI. The CDR3 nucleotides are TGTTGTAGCGGGGGGGCTAACACCGGGGAGCTGTTTTTT. It codes for CCSGGANTGELFF.

As concerns this clone: Other DNA sequences from this sample encode an identical CDR3 as well. The chain couples TRBV9 to TRBJ2-3; possible D gene TRBD2, 6 bases. Trimming stripped 0 bases from V and 0 bases from J, with 8 bases between. The germline V gene has CDR1 SGDLS and CDR2 YYNGEE. The CDR3 is 15 amino acids. The CDR3 region is CASSVDGTSTDTQYF. DNA for the CDR3: TGTGCCAGCAGCGTAGATGGGACTAGCACAGATACGCAGTATTTT. Together with reference TRBV9 and TRBJ2-3, the CDR3 gives the full variable domain: DSGVTQTPKHLITATGQRVTLRCSPRSGDLSVYWYQQSLDQGLQFLIQYYNGEERAKGNILERFSAQQFPDLHSELNLSSLELGDSALYFCASSVDGTSTDTQYFGPGTRLTVL.

The V call is TRBV7-8, the J call TRBJ1-1; no definite D call. The germline V gene has CDR1 SGHVS and CDR2 FQNEAQ. CDR3 length equals 15 residues. The V gene lost 0 bases and the J gene lost 0 bases, with 8 bases spanning the gap. For the CDR3, the DNA is TGTGCCAGCAGCTTAGCCGCTGACGTGAACACTGAAGCTTTCTTT. Encoded protein: CASSLAADVNTEAFF.

As regards this clone: The junction departs from germline at one end; a sequencing error may be responsible. The CDR3 loop reads CASSQGGQGNTTYF. In nucleotides, the CDR3 is TGCGCCAGCAGCCAAGGGGGCCAAGGAAACACCACATATTTT. The rearrangement uses TRBV4-3 and TRBJ1-3; tentative D call: TRBD1 (5 bases). This CDR3 comprises 14 residues. The germline CDR1 and CDR2 sequences are LGHNA and YSLEER.

On this clone itself: At the DNA level, this CDR3 is encoded by other sequences in the same sample as well. The V and J genes are TRBV9 and TRBJ2-7; tentative D call: TRBD2 (6 bases). This CDR3 comprises 13 residues. V lost 0 bases, J lost 3 bases, and 7 bases lay in between. The germline CDR1 and CDR2 sequences are SGDLS and YYNGEE. The CDR3 nucleotides read TGTGCCAGCAGCGTAGCGGGAGACTACGAGCAGTACTTC. This codes for CASSVAGDYEQYF.